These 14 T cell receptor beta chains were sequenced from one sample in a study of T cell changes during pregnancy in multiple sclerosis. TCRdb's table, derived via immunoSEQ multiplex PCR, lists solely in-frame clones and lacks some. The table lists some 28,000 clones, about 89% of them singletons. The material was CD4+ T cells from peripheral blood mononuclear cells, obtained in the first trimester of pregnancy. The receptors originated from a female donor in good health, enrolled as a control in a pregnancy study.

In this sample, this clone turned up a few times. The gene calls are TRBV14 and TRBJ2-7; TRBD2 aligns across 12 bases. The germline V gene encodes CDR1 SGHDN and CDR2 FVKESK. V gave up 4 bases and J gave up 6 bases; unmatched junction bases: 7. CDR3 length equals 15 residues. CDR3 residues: CASSPETSGRGEQYF. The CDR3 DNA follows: TGTGCCAGCAGCCCAGAGACTAGCGGGAGAGGCGAGCAGTACTTC.

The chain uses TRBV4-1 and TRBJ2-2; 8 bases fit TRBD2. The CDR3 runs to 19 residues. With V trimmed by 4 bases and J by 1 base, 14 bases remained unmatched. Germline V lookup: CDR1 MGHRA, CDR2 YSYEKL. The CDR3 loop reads CASSRPGGGASLNTGELFF. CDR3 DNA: TGCGCCAGCAGCCGCCCGGGGGGGGGTGCTTCCCTGAACACCGGGGAGCTGTTTTTT.

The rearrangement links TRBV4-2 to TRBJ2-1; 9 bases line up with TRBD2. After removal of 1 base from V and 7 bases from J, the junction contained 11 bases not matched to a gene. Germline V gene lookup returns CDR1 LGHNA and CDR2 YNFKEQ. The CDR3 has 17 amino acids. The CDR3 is CASSQAPLAGSGNEQFF. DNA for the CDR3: TGTGCCAGCAGCCAAGCCCCTCTAGCGGGAAGTGGGAATGAGCAGTTCTTC.

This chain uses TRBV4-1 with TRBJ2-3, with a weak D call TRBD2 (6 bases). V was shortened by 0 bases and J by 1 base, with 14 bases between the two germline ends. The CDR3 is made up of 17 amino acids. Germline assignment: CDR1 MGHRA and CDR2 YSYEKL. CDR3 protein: CASSQDLGGTGTDTQYF. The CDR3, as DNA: TGCGCCAGCAGCCAAGATCTTGGCGGGACCGGCACAGATACGCAGTATTTT.

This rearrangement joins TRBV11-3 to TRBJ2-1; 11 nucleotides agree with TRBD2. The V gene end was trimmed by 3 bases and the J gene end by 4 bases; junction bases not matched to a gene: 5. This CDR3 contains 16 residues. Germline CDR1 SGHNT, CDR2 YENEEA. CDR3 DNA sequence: TGTGCCAGCAGCTTGACTAGCGGGGTAAAATACAATGAGCAGTTCTTC. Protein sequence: CASSLTSGVKYNEQFF.

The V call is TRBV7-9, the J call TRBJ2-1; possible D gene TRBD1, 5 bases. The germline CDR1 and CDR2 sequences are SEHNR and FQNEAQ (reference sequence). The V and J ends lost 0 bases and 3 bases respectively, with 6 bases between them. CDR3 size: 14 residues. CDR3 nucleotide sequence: TGTGCCAGCAGCTTAGCAGGGGTCTACAATGAGCAGTTCTTC. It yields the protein CASSLAGVYNEQFF.

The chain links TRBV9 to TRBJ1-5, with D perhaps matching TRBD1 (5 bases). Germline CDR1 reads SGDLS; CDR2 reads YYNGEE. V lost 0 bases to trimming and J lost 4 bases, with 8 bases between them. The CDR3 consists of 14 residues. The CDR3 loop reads CASSVDGANQPQHF. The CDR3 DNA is TGTGCCAGCAGCGTAGATGGGGCAAATCAGCCCCAGCATTTT.

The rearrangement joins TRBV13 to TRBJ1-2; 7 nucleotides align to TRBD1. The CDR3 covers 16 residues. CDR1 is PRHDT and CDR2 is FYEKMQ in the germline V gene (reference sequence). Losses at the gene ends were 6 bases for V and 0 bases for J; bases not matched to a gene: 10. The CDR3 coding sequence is TGTGCCAGCAGTAAGACCGGGACAGATTCTAACTATGGCTACACCTTC. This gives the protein CASSKTGTDSNYGYTF. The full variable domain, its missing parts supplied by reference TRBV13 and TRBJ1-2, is AAGVIQSPRHLIKEKRETATLKCYPIPRHDTVYWYQQGPGQDPQFLISFYEKMQSDKGSIPDRFSAQQFSDYHSELNMSSLELGDSALYFCASSKTGTDSNYGYTFGSGTRLTVV.

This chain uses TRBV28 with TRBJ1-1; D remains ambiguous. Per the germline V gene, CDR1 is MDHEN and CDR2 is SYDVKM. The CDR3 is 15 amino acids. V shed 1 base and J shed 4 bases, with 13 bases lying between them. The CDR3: CASSLSSNGVTEAFF. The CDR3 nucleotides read TGTGCCAGCAGTTTATCATCTAACGGGGTCACTGAAGCTTTCTTT.

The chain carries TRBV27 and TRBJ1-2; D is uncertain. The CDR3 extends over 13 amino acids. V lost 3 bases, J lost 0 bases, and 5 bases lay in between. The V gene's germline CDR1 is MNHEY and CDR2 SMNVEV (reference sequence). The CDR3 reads CASSFGANYGYTF. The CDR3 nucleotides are TGTGCCAGCAGTTTCGGGGCTAACTATGGCTACACCTTC.

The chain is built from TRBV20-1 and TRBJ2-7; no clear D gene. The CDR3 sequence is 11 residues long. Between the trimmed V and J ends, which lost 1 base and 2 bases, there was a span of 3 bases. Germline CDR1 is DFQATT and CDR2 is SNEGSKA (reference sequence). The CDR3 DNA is TGCAGTGCTAGAGCCACCTACGAGCAGTACTTC. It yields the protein CSARATYEQYF.

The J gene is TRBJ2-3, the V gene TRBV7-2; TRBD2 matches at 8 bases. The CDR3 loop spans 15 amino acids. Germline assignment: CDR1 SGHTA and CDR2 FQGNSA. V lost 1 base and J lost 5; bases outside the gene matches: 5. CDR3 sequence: CASSLVPAGVDTQYF. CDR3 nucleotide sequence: TGTGCCAGCAGCTTAGTTCCAGCGGGAGTAGATACGCAGTATTTT. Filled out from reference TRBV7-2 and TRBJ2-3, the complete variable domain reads GAGVSQSPSNKVTEKGKDVELRCDPISGHTALYWYRQSLGQGLEFLIYFQGNSAPDKSGLPSDRFSAERTGGSVSTLTIQRTQQEDSAVYLCASSLVPAGVDTQYFGPGTRLTVL.

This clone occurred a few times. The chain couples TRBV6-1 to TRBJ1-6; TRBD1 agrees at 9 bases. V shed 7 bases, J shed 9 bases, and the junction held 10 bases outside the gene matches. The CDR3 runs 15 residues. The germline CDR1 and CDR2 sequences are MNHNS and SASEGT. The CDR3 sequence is CASNQLTGGRSPLHF. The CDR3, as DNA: TGTGCCAGCAACCAATTGACAGGGGGGCGTTCACCCCTCCACTTT.

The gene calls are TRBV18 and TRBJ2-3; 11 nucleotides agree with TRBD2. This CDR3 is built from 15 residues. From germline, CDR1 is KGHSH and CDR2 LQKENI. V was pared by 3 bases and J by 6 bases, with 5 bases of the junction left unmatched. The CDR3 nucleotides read TGTGCCAGCTCACCTACTAGCGGGAGTACTGATACGCAGTATTTT. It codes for CASSPTSGSTDTQYF. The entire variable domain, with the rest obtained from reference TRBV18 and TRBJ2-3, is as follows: NAGVMQNPRHLVRRRGQEARLRCSPMKGHSHVYWYRQLPEEGLKFMVYLQKENIIDESGMPKERFSAEFPKEGPSILRIQQVVRGDSAAYFCASSPTSGSTDTQYFGPGTRLTVL.